These T cell receptor beta chains were read from a single sample in a study of CD8+CD57+ T cells in acquired aplastic anemia. Each CDR3 protein is one row after TCRdb ran MiXCR on the reads. The sample has fewer than 200,000 distinct CDR3 sequences; around half are singletons. The material sequenced was sorted CD4+, CD8+, or CD8+CD57+ T cells (not recorded which) from PBMCs. All receptors derive from a human donor with aplastic anemia. CDR3s include the opening cysteine and the closing phenylalanine or tryptophan. The order of the fields is D gene, clone size, V gene, J gene, CDR3 DNA, CDR3 protein. The D gene is left open where the match is weak. Rows may omit the clone size; those that give it use once, few, many or a size class.

.	.	TRBV6-1	TRBJ2-5	TGTGCCAGCAGTGGCCCCCGGACAACTTATCGAGAGACCCAGTACTTC	CASSGPRTTYRETQYF
.	few	TRBV10-1	TRBJ1-1	TGCGCCAGCAGACCGTCGGGTGGGACCGGGGAAGCTTTCTTT	CASRPSGGTGEAFF
TRBD2	.	TRBV29-1	TRBJ2-7	TGCAGCGTCGCTAGTTACCTCCGGGGGGAAGAGCAGTACTTC	CSVASYLRGEEQYF
.	.	TRBV9	TRBJ2-5	TGTGCCAGCAGCGCCTGGCCCACGGGGGACGACCAAGAGACCCAGTACTTC	CASSAWPTGDDQETQYF
TRBD1	.	TRBV19	TRBJ1-2	TGTGCCAGTAGTATAGAGGGGACAGGGGGCACCTATGGCTACACCTTC	CASSIEGTGGTYGYTF
.	.	TRBV5-5	TRBJ1-2	TGTGCCAGCAGCTTGGTCGGGGAATATGATGGCTACACCTTC	CASSLVGEYDGYTF
.	.	TRBV20-1	TRBJ2-3	TGCAGTGCTAGAGGACAGCTCACAGATACGCAGTATTTT	CSARGQLTDTQYF
.	.	TRBV25-1	TRBJ1-4	TGTGCCAGCAGTGAAACAGGGATCTTCAATGAAAAACTGTTTTTT	CASSETGIFNEKLFF
TRBD1	.	TRBV10-3	TRBJ1-1	TGTGCCATCAGTAGTCCCACAGGGGTCGCATGGACTGAAGCTTTCTTT	CAISSPTGVAWTEAFF
.	.	TRBV20-1	TRBJ2-1	TGCAGTGCCACCGCTCTGGGGAACAATGAGCAGTTCTTC	CSATALGNNEQFF
TRBD2	.	TRBV6-2/TRBV6-3	TRBJ2-2	TGTGCCACCCTGACTAGCGGGAGTAACACCGGGGAGCTGTTTTTT	CATLTSGSNTGELFF
.	.	TRBV12-3/TRBV12-4	TRBJ2-1	TGTGCCAGCAGTCCTATACCGCTTTGGGGATCCTACAATGAGCAGTTCTTC	CASSPIPLWGSYNEQFF
TRBD2	.	TRBV5-8	TRBJ2-5	TGTGCCAGCAGCTTGAGGGCGGGAGGCCCGCCAGGGACCCAGTACTTC	CASSLRAGGPPGTQYF
TRBD1	.	TRBV25-1	TRBJ2-5	TGTGCCAGCAGCTTAGGGACAGGGGGCGCGGAAGAGACCCAGTACTTC	CASSLGTGGAEETQYF
.	many	TRBV5-1	TRBJ2-7	TGCGCCAGTCACCAATTCGGGGGCTACGAGCAGTACTTC	CASHQFGGYEQYF
.	many	TRBV15	TRBJ1-2	TGTGCCACCAGCAGAGAGGAAGGGAGCGCAGGGGGCTACACCTTC	CATSREEGSAGGYTF
.	many	TRBV20-1	TRBJ1-5	TGCAGTGCTAGTAGCGGGACACAATATAGCAATCAGCCCCAGCATTTT	CSASSGTQYSNQPQHF
TRBD1	.	TRBV29-1	TRBJ2-6	TGCAGCGTAGGGGGCGGTGGCGGGGCCAACGTCCTGACTTTC	CSVGGGGGANVLTF
TRBD1	.	TRBV27	TRBJ1-1	TGTGCCAGCAGTCCCCGGGACAGCGGTGAAGCTTTCTTT	CASSPRDSGEAFF
.	.	TRBV2	TRBJ2-5	TGTGCCAGCAGTGGCGTGGGAGGTCAGCCCCAGTACTTC	CASSGVGGQPQYF
.	many	TRBV7-9	TRBJ2-7	TGTGCCAGCAGCTCCTGGCTTAGCCCCTACGAGCAGTACTTC	CASSSWLSPYEQYF
TRBD2	.	TRBV24-1	TRBJ2-5	TGTGCCACCAGTGATACAACTAGCGGGAGGGCAGAGACCCAGTACTTC	CATSDTTSGRAETQYF
.	.	TRBV2	TRBJ2-2	TGTGCCAGCAGTCGACTCGGGACCGGGGAGCTGTTTTTT	CASSRLGTGELFF
.	few	TRBV7-9	TRBJ1-1	TGTGCCAGCAGCTTCCCAGGGTCCACTGAAGCTTTCTTT	CASSFPGSTEAFF
.	.	TRBV24-1	TRBJ1-2	TGTGCCACCAGTGAGGGGACGTCTACAAGCGGCTACACCTTC	CATSEGTSTSGYTF